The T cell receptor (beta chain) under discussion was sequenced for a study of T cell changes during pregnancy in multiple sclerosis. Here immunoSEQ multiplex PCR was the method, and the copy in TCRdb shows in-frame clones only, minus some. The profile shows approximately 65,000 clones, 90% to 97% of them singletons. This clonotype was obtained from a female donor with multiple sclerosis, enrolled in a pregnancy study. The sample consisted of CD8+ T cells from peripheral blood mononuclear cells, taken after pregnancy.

The CDR3 here is CASSETGGMNTEAFF. The CDR3 nucleotides are TGTGCCAGCAGCGAGACAGGAGGCATGAACACTGAAGCTTTCTTT. The chain is built from TRBV9 and TRBJ1-1, with D perhaps TRBD1 (6 bases). CDR3 size: 15 residues. The V end lost 3 bases, the J end lost 0 bases, and 12 bases lay between the germline ends. CDR1 is SGDLS, CDR2 YYNGEE, per germline.